The sequence of this T cell receptor beta chain was determined in a study of shared clonotypes between healthy human individuals. Only CD45RO-negative cells positively selected for CCR7 counted as naive CD8 cells, so terminally differentiated effector memory CD45RA+ cells were excluded. As for this clone: Its matching antigen is unknown.

General study findings and limits: Relative to their counterparts shared across all four donors, non-shared clonotypes exhibited diminished generation probabilities.

This CDR3 spans 12 amino acids. Trimming cost V 4 bases and J 7 bases, with 10 bases left between them. Germline values: CDR1 SNHLY, CDR2 FYNNEI. Data came from immunoSEQ multiplex PCR; TCRdb stores just in-frame clones and leaves some out. The sample includes roughly 2,000,000 clones, around 96% of them seen just once. The V gene is TRBV2, the J gene TRBJ1-1; D unclear. Sequenced sample: naive CD8+ T cells sorted from blood. The clonotype originates from a man between 18 and 29 years old in good health. The CDR3 DNA sequence: TGTGCCAGCAGTGTTCAGGACGGTGAAGCTTTCTTT. Residues: CASSVQDGEAFF.